The text below deals with one T cell receptor beta chain. Germline CDR1 and CDR2: LNHNV and YYDKDF (reference sequence). The CDR3 is 14 residues long. Trimming cost V 5 bases and J 4 bases; bases outside gene matches: 5. Sequencing was performed with immunoSEQ multiplex PCR; in TCRdb, only in-frame clones are kept and a portion is missing. The sample consists of approximately 170,000 clones, 94% of them appearing once. This specimen belongs to a study of T cell responses to AZD1222 COVID-19 vaccine. This clonotype was obtained from an adult who received the AZD1222 COVID-19 vaccine. This chain links TRBV15 with TRBJ1-1; 9 bases are shared with TRBD1. Specimen: peripheral blood, collected 28 days after the second AZD1222 dose. The CDR3 reads CATSAQGAGTEAFF. CDR3 DNA sequence: TGTGCCACCAGCGCACAGGGGGCTGGCACTGAAGCTTTCTTT.